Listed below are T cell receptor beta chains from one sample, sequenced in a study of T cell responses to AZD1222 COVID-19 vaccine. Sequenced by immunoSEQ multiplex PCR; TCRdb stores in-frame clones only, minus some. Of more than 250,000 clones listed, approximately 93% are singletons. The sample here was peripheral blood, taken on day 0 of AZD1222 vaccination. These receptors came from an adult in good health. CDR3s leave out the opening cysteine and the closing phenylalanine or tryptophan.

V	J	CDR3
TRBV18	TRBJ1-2	ASSPTQGRLSVNGYT
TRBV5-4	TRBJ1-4	ASSPGTGSGKLF
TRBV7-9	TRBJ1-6	ASSSQLGAPLH
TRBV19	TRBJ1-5	ASSIDDRGFVQPQH
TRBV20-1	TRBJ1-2	SAPRGYGYT
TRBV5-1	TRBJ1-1	ASSLREGPEAF
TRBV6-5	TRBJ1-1	ASRGVVNTEAF
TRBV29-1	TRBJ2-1	SGDSNEQF
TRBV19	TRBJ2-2	ASSIGLAANTGELF
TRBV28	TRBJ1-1	ASSLAPGTANTEAF
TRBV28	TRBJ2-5	ASKNGGSETQY
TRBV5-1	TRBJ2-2	ASSWNDRGDTGELF
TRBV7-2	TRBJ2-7	ASRSNGVYEQY
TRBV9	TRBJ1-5	ASSVTAGPQPQH
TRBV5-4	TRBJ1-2	ASSLAKAGDYGYT
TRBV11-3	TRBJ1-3	ASSLDAPDTGNTIY
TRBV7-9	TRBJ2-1	ASSMGWGIKDEQF
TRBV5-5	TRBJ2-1	ASSFLGGSYNEQF
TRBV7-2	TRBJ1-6	ASSLAAAGHSSYQYNSPLH
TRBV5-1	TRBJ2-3	ASSLTDPTDTQY
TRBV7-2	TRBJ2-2	ASKGSNTGELF
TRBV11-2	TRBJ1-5	ASSLDGARNQPQH
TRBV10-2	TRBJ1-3	ASSDPADTIY
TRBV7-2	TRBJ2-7	ASRLLAGGLYEQY
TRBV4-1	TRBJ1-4	ASSQRGEGNEKLF
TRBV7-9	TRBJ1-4	ASSLAGSKLF
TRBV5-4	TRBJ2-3	ASSLIGMGTDTQY
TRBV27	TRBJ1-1	ASSFAANTEAF
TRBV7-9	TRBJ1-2	ASSLMRDANYGYT
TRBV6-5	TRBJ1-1	ASRAGWNTEAF
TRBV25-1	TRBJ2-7	ASRGMGYEQY
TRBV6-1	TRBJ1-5	ASSELGQPQH
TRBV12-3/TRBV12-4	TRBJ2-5	ASSLGPLAQY
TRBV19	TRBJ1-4	ASTPKGLDEKLF
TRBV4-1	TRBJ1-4	ASSQDLREFWLNEKLF
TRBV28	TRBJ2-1	ASSSGQYNEQF
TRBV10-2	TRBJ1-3	ASREGQGSGNTIY
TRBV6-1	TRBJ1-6	ASSSLNRRNSPLH
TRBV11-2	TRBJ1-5	ASSFNNQPQH
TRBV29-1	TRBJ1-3	SVGQLQTGADIVTIY
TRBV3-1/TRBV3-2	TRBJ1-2	ASSQDPDYGYT
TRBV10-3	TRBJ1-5	AISASTGDQPQH
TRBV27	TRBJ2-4	ASSPRGGGQNIQY
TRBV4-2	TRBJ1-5	ASSQFPEGNQPQH
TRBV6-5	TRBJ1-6	ASRRYNSPLH
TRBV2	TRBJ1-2	ASSWTEGNGYT
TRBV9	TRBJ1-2	ASSPTGSNYGYT
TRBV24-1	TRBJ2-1	ATSRITGTSNEQF
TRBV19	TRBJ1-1	ASSPPGSTEAF
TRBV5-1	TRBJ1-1	ASSSKTVETEAF
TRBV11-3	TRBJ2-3	AGRMSHTQY
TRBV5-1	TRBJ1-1	ASSFGPGQNTEAF
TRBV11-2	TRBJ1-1	ASSRDTTTEAF
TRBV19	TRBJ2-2	ASSIKRDTGELF
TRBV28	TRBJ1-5	ASSFSDRSNQPQH
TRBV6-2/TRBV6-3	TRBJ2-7	ASSRDDYEQY
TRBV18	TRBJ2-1	ASSLLSSYNEQF
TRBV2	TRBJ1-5	ASSEGHNQPQH